The 9 T cell receptor beta chains below all came from one sample that was sequenced in a study of T cell changes during pregnancy in multiple sclerosis. The data were produced by immunoSEQ multiplex PCR, yet TCRdb's version contains in-frame clones alone and is incomplete. The sample yields 25,000 to 30,000 clones, about 84% seen once. The sequencing used CD8+ T cells from peripheral blood mononuclear cells, collected after pregnancy. Receptor source: a female donor with multiple sclerosis, enrolled in a pregnancy study.

This clone was observed a single time. The genes are TRBV27 and TRBJ1-5; perhaps TRBD1 as D (6 bases). Trimming cost V 2 bases and J 4 bases, with 12 bases left between them. CDR1 is MNHEY and CDR2 is SMNVEV in the germline V gene (reference sequence). CDR3 length equals 15 residues. CDR3 coding DNA: TGTGCCAGCAGTTTAAGTAAAAGGGGGAATCAGCCCCAGCATTTT. The encoded protein is CASSLSKRGNQPQHF.

The chain couples TRBV7-8 to TRBJ1-5; unclear D gene. CDR1 and CDR2 (germline): SGHVS, FQNEAQ. CDR3 size: 15 residues. V was pared by 1 base and J by 6 bases, with 13 bases between. CDR3 sequence: CASSLGRGGTQPQHF. The CDR3 DNA reads as TGTGCCAGCAGCTTAGGACGAGGTGGAACTCAGCCCCAGCATTTT.

The chain links TRBV2 to TRBJ2-1; D might be TRBD1 (6 bases). Germline CDR1 and CDR2: SNHLY and FYNNEI. V was pared by 8 bases and J by 0 bases, with 14 bases between. The length of the CDR3 is 15 residues. The CDR3 DNA sequence: TGTGCCAGCCCCCAGGGGAACCCCTCCTACAATGAGCAGTTCTTC. Its protein is CASPQGNPSYNEQFF.

This chain uses TRBV4-3 with TRBJ1-2, with TRBD1 matching 8 bases. The CDR3 consists of 14 residues. The germline V gene has CDR1 LGHNA and CDR2 YSLEER. Trimming at V came to 1 base and at J to 9 bases, leaving 7 bases not matched to a gene. The CDR3 DNA reads TGCGCCAGCAGCCAAGGGGGGACAGGCGGGAGCTACACCTTC. Protein: CASSQGGTGGSYTF.

The V and J genes are TRBV6-4 and TRBJ2-3; TRBD2 aligns across 11 bases. Germline CDR1 MRHNA, CDR2 SNTAGT. CDR3 size: 14 residues. Trimming removed 4 bases from V and 4 bases from J; junction bases left unmatched: 1. The chain's CDR3 is CASSASGGPDTQYF. Written as DNA, the CDR3 is TGTGCCAGCAGTGCTAGCGGGGGGCCAGATACGCAGTATTTT.

The chain employs TRBV29-1 and TRBJ2-7; D may be TRBD1 (6 bases). V gave up 3 bases and J gave up 0 bases, with 9 bases separating them. The germline CDR1 and CDR2 sequences are SQVTM and ANQGSEA. There are 13 residues in the CDR3. The CDR3 is CSVEYRDSYEQYF. The CDR3 DNA sequence: TGCAGCGTTGAGTACAGGGACTCCTACGAGCAGTACTTC.

The rearrangement joins TRBV30 to TRBJ2-7; the match to TRBD1 covers 9 bases. Germline V gene lookup returns CDR1 GTSNPN and CDR2 SVGIG (reference sequence). This CDR3 is 15 amino acids long. V dropped 3 bases and J dropped 7; count of bases not matched to a gene: 13. The CDR3 DNA is TGTGCCTGGAGGGGACCTCCGGGACAGGGAACGGAGCAGTACTTC. It is translated as CAWRGPPGQGTEQYF.

V gene TRBV29-1 combines with J gene TRBJ1-2, with D perhaps TRBD1 (5 bases). Germline lookup yields CDR1 SQVTM and CDR2 ANQGSEA. This CDR3 is built from 13 residues. Trimming pared 4 bases from V and 4 bases from J, leaving 13 bases between. The CDR3 DNA sequence: TGCAGCGTTGTTGGGGGGGATAGCTATGGCTACACCTTC. It is translated as CSVVGGDSYGYTF.

The gene calls are TRBV19 and TRBJ1-6; 7 nucleotides line up with TRBD1. Germline V gene data show CDR1 as LNHDA and CDR2 as SQIVND (reference sequence). This CDR3 is built from 12 residues. Trimming took 5 bases from V and 9 from J; bases not matched to a gene: 1. This chain's CDR3 is CASSSGGSPLHF. The CDR3 DNA follows: TGTGCCAGTAGTTCAGGGGGTTCACCCCTCCACTTT.